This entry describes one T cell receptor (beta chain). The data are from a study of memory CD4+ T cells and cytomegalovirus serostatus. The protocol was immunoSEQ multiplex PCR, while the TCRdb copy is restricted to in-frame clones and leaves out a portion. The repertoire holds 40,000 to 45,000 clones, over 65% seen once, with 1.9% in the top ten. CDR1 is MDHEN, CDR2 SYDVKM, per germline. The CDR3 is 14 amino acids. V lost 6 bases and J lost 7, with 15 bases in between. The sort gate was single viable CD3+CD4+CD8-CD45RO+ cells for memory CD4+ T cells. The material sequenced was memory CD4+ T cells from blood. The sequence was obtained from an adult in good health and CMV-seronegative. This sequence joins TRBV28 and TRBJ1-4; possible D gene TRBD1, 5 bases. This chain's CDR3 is CASSSRALVEKLFF. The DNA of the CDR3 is TGTGCCAGCAGCTCCAGGGCATTGGTTGAAAAACTGTTTTTT. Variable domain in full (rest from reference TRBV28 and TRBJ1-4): DVKVTQSSRYLVKRTGEKVFLECVQDMDHENMFWYRQDPGLGLRLIYFSYDVKMKEKGDIPEGYSVSREKKERFSLILESASTNQTSMYLCASSSRALVEKLFFGSGTQLSVL.